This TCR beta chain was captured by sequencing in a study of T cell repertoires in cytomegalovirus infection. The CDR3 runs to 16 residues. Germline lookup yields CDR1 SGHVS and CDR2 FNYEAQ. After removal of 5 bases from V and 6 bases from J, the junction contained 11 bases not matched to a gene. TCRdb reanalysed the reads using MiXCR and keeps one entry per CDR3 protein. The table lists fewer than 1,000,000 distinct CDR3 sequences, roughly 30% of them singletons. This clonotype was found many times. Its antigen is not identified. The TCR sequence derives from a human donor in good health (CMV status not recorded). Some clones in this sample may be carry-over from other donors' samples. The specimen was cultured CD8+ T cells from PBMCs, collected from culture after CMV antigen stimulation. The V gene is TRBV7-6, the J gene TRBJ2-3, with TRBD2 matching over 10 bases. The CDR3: CASSPKRGGPLDTQYF. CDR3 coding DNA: TGTGCCAGCAGCCCCAAGCGGGGGGGGCCCTTGGATACGCAGTATTTT.